These 7 T cell receptor beta chains share one sample of origin, sequenced in a study of early T cells in non-severe SARS-CoV-2 infection. TCRdb reprocessed the 5' RACE reads with MiXCR, giving one entry per CDR3 protein. The table has 80,000 to 100,000 distinct CDR3 sequences, around 12% seen once. Specimen: whole blood. These receptors came from an adult who was a healthcare worker with PCR-confirmed SARS-CoV-2 infection or an uninfected control (not recorded which).

On this clonotype itself: This may be a read error: a much more frequent sequence differs by one nucleotide. The chain couples TRBV30 to TRBJ2-5; 10 bases line up with TRBD2. The length of the CDR3 is 15 residues. CDR1 is GTSNPN and CDR2 is SVGIG in the germline V gene (reference sequence). The chain's CDR3 is CVLELSGRGMETQYF. The CDR3 DNA sequence: TGTGTCTTGGAGTTGAGCGGGAGGGGAATGGAGACCCAGTACTTC.

This rearrangement joins TRBV5-1 to TRBJ2-5; D may be TRBD1 (5 bases). Germline V CDR1 and CDR2: SGHRS, YFSETQ. The CDR3 length is 13 residues. Trimming took 1 base from V and 3 from J, leaving 7 bases between them. CDR3 in DNA: TGCGCCAGCAGCTTGTTCAGGGAAGAGACCCAGTACTTC. Translating it yields CASSLFREETQYF.

The chain couples TRBV24-1 to TRBJ1-1; D is uncertain. Between the trimmed V and J ends, which lost 8 bases and 1 base, there was a span of 13 bases. Germline V gene sequence: CDR1 KGHDR, CDR2 SFDVKD. The CDR3 spans 14 residues. This chain's CDR3 is CATTEDGENTEAFF. The CDR3 DNA follows: TGTGCCACCACCGAGGACGGGGAGAACACTGAAGCTTTCTTT.

The V gene is TRBV2, the J gene TRBJ2-5; D is perhaps TRBD1 (6 bases). Trimming removed 4 bases from V and 5 bases from J, with 17 bases in between. Germline V CDR1 and CDR2: SNHLY, FYNNEI. The CDR3 is 15 amino acids. CDR3 nucleotide sequence: TGTGCCAGCAGTGGGAGCAGGGGATTTATCGAGACCCAGTACTTC. This gives the protein CASSGSRGFIETQYF.

This clonotype was seen only a few times. The chain recombines TRBV30 with TRBJ1-5, with D possibly matching TRBD1 (5 bases). CDR3 length: 15 residues. Per germline, CDR1 GTSNPN and CDR2 SVGIG (reference sequence). Trimming stripped 0 bases from V and 4 bases from J, with 13 bases between. CDR3 in DNA: TGTGCCTGGAGTGTACGGTCCAGGACAAATCAGCCCCAGCATTTT. It encodes CAWSVRSRTNQPQHF.

The V call is TRBV28, the J call TRBJ2-3; D possibly corresponds to TRBD2 (5 bases). Trimming took off 6 bases at V and 5 bases at J, with 12 bases between the two ends. CDR1 and CDR2 (germline): MDHEN, SYDVKM. The CDR3 has 13 amino acids. The CDR3 is CASRILGKDTQYF. The CDR3 DNA follows: TGTGCCAGCAGGATACTAGGGAAAGATACGCAGTATTTT.

This clonotype appeared a few times. The V call is TRBV12-3 or TRBV12-4, the J call TRBJ1-2; a weak D match, TRBD1 (5 bases). The ends were cut back, 8 bases at V and 7 bases at J, with 8 bases in the middle. The CDR3 sequence is 10 residues long. The CDR3 here is CASGGFGYTF. CDR3 sequence (DNA): TGTGCCAGCGGGGGTTTTGGCTACACCTTC.